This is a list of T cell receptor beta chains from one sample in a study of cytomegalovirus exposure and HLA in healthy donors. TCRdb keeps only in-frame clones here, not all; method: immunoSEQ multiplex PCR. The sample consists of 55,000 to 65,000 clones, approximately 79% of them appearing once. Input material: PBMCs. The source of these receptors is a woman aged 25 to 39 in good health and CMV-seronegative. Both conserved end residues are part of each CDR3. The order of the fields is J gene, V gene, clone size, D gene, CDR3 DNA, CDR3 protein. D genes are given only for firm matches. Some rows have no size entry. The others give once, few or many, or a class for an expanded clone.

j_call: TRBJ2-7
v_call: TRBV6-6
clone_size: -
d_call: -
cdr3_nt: TGTGCCAGCAGCCCCCCCGGAGGGGGCGGTGAGCAGTACTTC
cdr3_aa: CASSPPGGGGEQYF

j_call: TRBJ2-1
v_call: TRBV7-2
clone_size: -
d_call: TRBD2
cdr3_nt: TGTGCCAGCAGCTTCTCTAGCGGGGGCTACAATGAGCAGTTCTTC
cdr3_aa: CASSFSSGGYNEQFF

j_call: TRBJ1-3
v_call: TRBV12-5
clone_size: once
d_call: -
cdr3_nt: TGTGCTAGCCTACAGGGCACCTTCTCTGGAAACACCATATATTTT
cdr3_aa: CASLQGTFSGNTIYF

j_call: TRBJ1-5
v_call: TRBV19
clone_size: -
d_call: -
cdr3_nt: TGTGCCAGTAGTCGGTCAGGTGATCAGCCCCAGCATTTT
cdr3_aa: CASSRSGDQPQHF

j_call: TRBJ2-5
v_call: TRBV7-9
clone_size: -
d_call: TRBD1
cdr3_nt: TGTGCCAGCAGCTCCGGGACAGGGGGCCCCCAAGAGACCCAGTACTTC
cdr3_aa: CASSSGTGGPQETQYF

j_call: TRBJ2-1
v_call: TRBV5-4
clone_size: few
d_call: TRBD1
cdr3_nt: TGTGCCAGCAGCTCTGGACAGGGGGCGGGCAATGAGCAGTTCTTC
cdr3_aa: CASSSGQGAGNEQFF

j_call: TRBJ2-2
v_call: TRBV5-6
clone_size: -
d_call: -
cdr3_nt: TGTGCCAGCAGCTCCCCCGGCGGCAGGGCTCGTCCCGGGGAGCTGTTTTTT
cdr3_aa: CASSSPGGRARPGELFF

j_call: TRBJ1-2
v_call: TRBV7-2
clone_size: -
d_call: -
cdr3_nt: TGTGCCAGCAGCTCAAACAGACCTAACTATGGCTACACCTTC
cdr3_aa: CASSSNRPNYGYTF

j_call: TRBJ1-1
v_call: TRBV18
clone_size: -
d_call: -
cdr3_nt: TGTGCCAGCTCACCACCGAGCATGAACACTGAAGCTTTCTTT
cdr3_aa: CASSPPSMNTEAFF

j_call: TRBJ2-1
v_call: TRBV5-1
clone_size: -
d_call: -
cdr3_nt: TGCGCCAGCATATCGTCAGGGCACAATGAGCAGTTCTTC
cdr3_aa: CASISSGHNEQFF

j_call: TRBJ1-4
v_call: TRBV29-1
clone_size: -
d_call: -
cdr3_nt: TGCAGCGCCCAGGGGCGAATTGCAACTAATGAAAAACTGTTTTTT
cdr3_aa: CSAQGRIATNEKLFF

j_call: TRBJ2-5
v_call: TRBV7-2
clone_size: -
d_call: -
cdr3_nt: TGTGCCAGCAGTTCATCGGGAGAGACCCAGTACTTC
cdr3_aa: CASSSSGETQYF

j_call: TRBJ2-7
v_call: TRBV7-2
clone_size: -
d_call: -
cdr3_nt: TGTGCCAGCAGCTTAGGAGTAGGGGGTGCGAACTTC
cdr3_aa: CASSLGVGGANF

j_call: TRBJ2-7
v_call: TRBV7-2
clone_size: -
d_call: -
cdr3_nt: TGTGCCAGCAGGCCAGGGAATCCCGAGCAGTACTTC
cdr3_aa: CASRPGNPEQYF

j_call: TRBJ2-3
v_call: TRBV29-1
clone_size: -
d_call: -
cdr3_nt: TGCAGCGTTGATTCGACAGATACGCAGTATTTT
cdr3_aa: CSVDSTDTQYF

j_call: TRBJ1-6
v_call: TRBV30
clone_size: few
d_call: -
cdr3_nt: TGTGCCTGGAGGCTAAGGGGACCCCTCCACTTT
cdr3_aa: CAWRLRGPLHF

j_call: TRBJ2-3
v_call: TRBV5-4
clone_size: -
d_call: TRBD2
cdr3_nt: TGTGCCAGCAGCTTACGAGCTAGCGGGGGCGCAGATACGCAGTATTTT
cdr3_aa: CASSLRASGGADTQYF

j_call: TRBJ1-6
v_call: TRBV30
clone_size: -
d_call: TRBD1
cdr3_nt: TGTGCCTGGGCCCGGGACAGGGGTAATTCACCCCTCCACTTT
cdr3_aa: CAWARDRGNSPLHF

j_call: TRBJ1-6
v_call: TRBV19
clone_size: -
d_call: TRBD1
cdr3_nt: TGTGCCAGTAGTCGCGTAGTGGGACAGCTGAATTCACCCCTCCACTTT
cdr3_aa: CASSRVVGQLNSPLHF

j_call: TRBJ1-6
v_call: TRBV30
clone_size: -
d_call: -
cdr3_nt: TGTGCCTGGAGTAACCGACAGGCCTATAATTCACCCCTCCACTTT
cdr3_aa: CAWSNRQAYNSPLHF

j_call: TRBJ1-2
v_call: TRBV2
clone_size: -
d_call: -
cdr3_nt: TGTGCCAGCTCCCCGGCGTCAGGCTATGGCTACACCTTC
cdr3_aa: CASSPASGYGYTF

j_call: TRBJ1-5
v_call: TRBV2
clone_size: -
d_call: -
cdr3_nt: TGTGCCAGCAGTCTATACAATCAGCCCCAGCATTTT
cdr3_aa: CASSLYNQPQHF

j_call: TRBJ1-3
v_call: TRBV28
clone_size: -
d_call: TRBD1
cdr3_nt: TGTGCCAGCGGGACAGGGAGAAACACCATATATTTT
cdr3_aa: CASGTGRNTIYF

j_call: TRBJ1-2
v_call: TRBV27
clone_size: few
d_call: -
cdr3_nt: TGTGCCAGCAGTTTATCGATCGAGGGCTCGGGCTATGGCTACACCTTC
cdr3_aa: CASSLSIEGSGYGYTF

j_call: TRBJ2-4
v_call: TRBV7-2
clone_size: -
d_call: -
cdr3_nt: TGTGCCAGCAGCTTAGGGCCTACAGGAAACATTCAGTACTTC
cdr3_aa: CASSLGPTGNIQYF

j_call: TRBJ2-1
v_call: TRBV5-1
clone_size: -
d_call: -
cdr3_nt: TGCGCCAGCAGCTCTTTAGCGTGGAGCTCCTACAATGAGCAGTTCTTC
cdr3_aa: CASSSLAWSSYNEQFF

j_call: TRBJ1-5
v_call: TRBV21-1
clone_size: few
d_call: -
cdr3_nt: TGTGCCAGCAGCAAAGCAAGCGTCTACGGCAATCAGCCCCAGCATTTT
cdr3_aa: CASSKASVYGNQPQHF

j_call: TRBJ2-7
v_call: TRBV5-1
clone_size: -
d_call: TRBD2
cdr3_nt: TGCGCCAGCAGCTTTAGCGGGGCCTACGAGCAGTACTTC
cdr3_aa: CASSFSGAYEQYF

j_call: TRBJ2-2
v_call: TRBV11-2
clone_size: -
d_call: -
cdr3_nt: TGTGCCAGCAGAAGACGACAGACCACCGGGGAGCTGTTTTTT
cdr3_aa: CASRRRQTTGELFF

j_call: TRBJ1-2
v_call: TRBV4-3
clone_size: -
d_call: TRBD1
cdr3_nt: TGCGCCAGCAGCCAAGAAGCCACCGGGACAGCGGCCTATGGCTACACCTTC
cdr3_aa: CASSQEATGTAAYGYTF

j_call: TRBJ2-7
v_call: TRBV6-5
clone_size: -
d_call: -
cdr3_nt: TGTGCCAGCAGTTACTGGAGGGGCTCCTACGAGCAGTACTTC
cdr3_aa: CASSYWRGSYEQYF

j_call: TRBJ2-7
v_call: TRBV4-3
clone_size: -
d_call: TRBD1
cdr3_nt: TGCGCCAGCAGCCAGGGACAGGGGATACCCTACGAGCAGTACTTC
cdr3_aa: CASSQGQGIPYEQYF

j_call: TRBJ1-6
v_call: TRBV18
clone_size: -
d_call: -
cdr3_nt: TGTGCCAGCACCCTTGAGACAACTAATTCACCCCTCCACTTT
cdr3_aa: CASTLETTNSPLHF

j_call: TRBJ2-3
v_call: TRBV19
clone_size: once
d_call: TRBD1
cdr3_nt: TGTGCCAGTAGTACCCGGACAGGGAGAACAGATACGCAGTATTTT
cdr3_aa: CASSTRTGRTDTQYF

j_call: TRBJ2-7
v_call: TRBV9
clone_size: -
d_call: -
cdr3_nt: TGTGCCAGCAGCCCCCAAGTAGGGGACTACGAGCAGTACTTC
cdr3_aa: CASSPQVGDYEQYF

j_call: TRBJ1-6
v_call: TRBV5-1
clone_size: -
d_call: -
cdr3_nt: TGCGCCAGCAGCTTGGTACCCGGGTTAGATTCACCCCTCCACTTT
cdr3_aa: CASSLVPGLDSPLHF

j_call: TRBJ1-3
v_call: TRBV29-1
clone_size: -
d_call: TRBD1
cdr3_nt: TGCAGCGTTGCGGCAGGGGGAATTGGAAACACCATATATTTT
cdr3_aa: CSVAAGGIGNTIYF

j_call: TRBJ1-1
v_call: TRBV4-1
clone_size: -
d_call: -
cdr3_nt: TGCGCCAGCAGCCCCGGGATGAACACTGAAGCTTTCTTT
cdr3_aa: CASSPGMNTEAFF

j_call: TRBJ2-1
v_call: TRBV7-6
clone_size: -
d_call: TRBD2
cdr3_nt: TGTGCCAGCAGCTTGGTTCGAGGGCTAGCGGGAGATAATGAGCAGTTCTTC
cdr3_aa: CASSLVRGLAGDNEQFF